This entry concerns a single T cell receptor beta chain. This record belongs to a study of blood T cells in healthy people across ages. This CDR3 has 13 residues. Trimming took off 6 bases at V and 9 bases at J, with 12 bases between the two ends. PCR was performed a second time for roughly 7 to 12 cycles using a sample-barcoded 5' primer and a J-beta primer mix. TCRdb fed the 5' RACE reads into MiXCR, producing one record per CDR3 protein. Of 780,000 or so distinct CDR3 sequences listed, 20% to 30% are singletons. The sample was also reused in another study, on T cells of mothers and their children.

The sequenced material came from blood. The source of this sequence is a boy aged 10-17 years in good health. The chain links TRBV12-3 or TRBV12-4 to TRBJ2-6; D ambiguous. CDR3 amino acids: CASSPDKRNVLTF. CDR3 nucleotide sequence: TGTGCCAGCAGCCCCGACAAGCGCAACGTCCTGACTTTC.